The clone carrying this T cell receptor (beta chain) was counted at least ten times. The antigen remains undetermined. The data were obtained in a study of T cells after yellow fever vaccination. Background on the study: Preparation of the low-cell-number fractions used SMART-Seq v4 Ultra Low Input. Study-level findings and limits: In FACS-sorted repertoires, abundant clonotypes from the bulk population could appear as contaminants. Boosting was followed by the reappearance of most primary-vaccination clones (just under 97% CD4, about 90% CD8).

CDR1 is MDHEN and CDR2 is SYDVKM in the germline V gene. The CDR3 has 12 amino acids. Trimming removed 7 bases at V and 5 bases at J, with 11 bases between. UMIs and a universal primer site were added when TCR cDNA was made by 5'RACE template switching. TCRdb passed the 5' RACE reads through MiXCR, listing each CDR3 protein once. The table shows a few hundred thousand distinct CDR3 sequences, with 3% to 4.5% occurring only once. The sequences come from PBMCs, collected 5 days after the yellow fever booster vaccination. The rearrangement joins TRBV28 to TRBJ2-5; a possible D gene is TRBD1 (6 bases). The TCR comes from a man younger than 35 who received the YFV17D yellow fever vaccine. This CDR3 is CASTSQGETQYF. DNA for the CDR3: TGTGCCAGCACTTCCCAGGGGGAGACCCAGTACTTC.